Here is one TCR beta chain with its context. Its cognate antigen is unknown. The data stem from a study of CXCR3-negative and CXCR3-positive naive CD8 T cells. Study results and caveats: Similar TRBV-TRBJ usage characterized naive CXCR3-negative and CXCR3-positive cells; memory cells differed. Researchers report that CXCR3-positive naive cells carry more hydrophobic TRB CDR3s than CXCR3-negative naive cells.

With UMI labels, 5' RACE was used to prepare the TRB cDNA libraries. No DNA is given; TCRdb re-called the 5' RACE reads and lists each CDR3 protein once. The sample data list approximately 140,000 distinct CDR3 sequences. The length of the CDR3 is 15 residues. Germline assignment: CDR1 SEHNR and CDR2 FQNEAQ (reference sequence). The sequencing sample was made of naive CXCR3+ CD8+ T cells from blood. Described subset: CD45RO-CCR7+CD27+CD95- naive CD8+ T cells expressing CXCR3 (TNR3+). The V gene is TRBV7-9, the J gene TRBJ1-1; as DNA is missing, the TRBD1 call by TCRdb cannot be tested. The TCR originated in a human donor in good health. Some clones in this sample may be carry-over from other donors' samples. This chain's CDR3 is CASSQNWGSDTEAFF.